This T cell receptor (beta chain) was recorded in a study of T cell changes during pregnancy in multiple sclerosis. Profiled with immunoSEQ multiplex PCR; TCRdb holds only in-frame clones, not every one. The sample has around 60,000 clones, 94% seen once. Germline trimming cut 8 bases from V and 4 bases from J; bases unmatched to any gene: 12. This CDR3 contains 18 residues. Per germline, CDR1 PRHDT and CDR2 FYEKMQ (reference sequence). This clone has a single count. Sequencing used CD8+ T cells from peripheral blood mononuclear cells, obtained in the third trimester of pregnancy. This clonotype was obtained from a female donor with multiple sclerosis, enrolled in a pregnancy study. J is TRBJ2-6 and V is TRBV13; 12 positions match TRBD1. CDR3 in amino acids: CASVASGQGALGANVLTF. The CDR3 DNA follows: TGTGCCAGCGTCGCCTCGGGACAGGGGGCGCTCGGGGCCAACGTCCTGACTTTC.